One and the same sample provided the 22 T cell receptor beta chains below, sequenced in a study of neurological immune-mediated disorders. MiXCR was run by TCRdb on the 5' RACE reads, yielding one entry per CDR3 protein. The sample shows some 70,000 distinct CDR3 sequences, 4.5% of them seen only once. The specimen was PBMCs. These receptors were taken from a man younger than 45 with multiple sclerosis.

This clonotype turned up a few times. J is TRBJ2-3 and V is TRBV18; TRBD1 or TRBD2 may be the D gene (6 bases each). The germline V gene has CDR1 KGHSH and CDR2 LQKENI. The CDR3 has 14 amino acids. Trimming pared 3 bases from V and 5 bases from J, leaving 12 bases between. The CDR3 spells CASSPRGDKDTQYF. DNA for the CDR3: TGTGCCAGCTCACCGCGCGGGGACAAAGATACGCAGTATTTT. The full variable domain, in which reference TRBV18 and TRBJ2-3 provide the parts outside the CDR3, is NAGVMQNPRHLVRRRGQEARLRCSPMKGHSHVYWYRQLPEEGLKFMVYLQKENIIDESGMPKERFSAEFPKEGPSILRIQQVVRGDSAAYFCASSPRGDKDTQYFGPGTRLTVL.

This clonotype was seen ten or more times. The rearrangement links TRBV7-8 to TRBJ1-4; possibly TRBD1 for D (5 bases). Germline V gene sequence: CDR1 SGHVS, CDR2 FQNEAQ. V was clipped by 0 bases and J by 4 bases, with 15 bases between them. The CDR3 contains 17 residues. The CDR3 DNA reads as TGTGCCAGCAGCTTAGCTCGGGGACCCCCAGTTAATGAAAAACTGTTTTTT. Its protein is CASSLARGPPVNEKLFF.

This clonotype showed up just a few times. This sequence joins TRBV3-1 and TRBJ1-1; D unresolved. This CDR3 spans 16 amino acids. Germline V CDR1 and CDR2: LGHDT, YNNKEL (reference sequence). V gave up 4 bases and J gave up 2 bases, with 17 bases separating them. CDR3 coding DNA: TGTGCCAGCAGCCCCTTCCTAGGTAAGGGTAACACTGAAGCTTTCTTT. This codes for CASSPFLGKGNTEAFF.

A few counts support this clonotype. The chain links TRBV2 to TRBJ1-5, with D hard to call. V lost 4 bases, J lost 6 bases, and 13 bases lay in between. Germline CDR1 and CDR2: SNHLY and FYNNEI. The CDR3 contains 14 residues. This CDR3 is CASSVWAEGQPQHF. CDR3 nucleotide sequence: TGTGCCAGCAGTGTTTGGGCGGAGGGTCAGCCCCAGCATTTT.

This clonotype appeared many times. This chain joins TRBV7-9 and TRBJ2-1, with D possibly being TRBD2 (5 bases). Germline CDR1 is SEHNR and CDR2 is FQNEAQ (reference sequence). V was trimmed by 5 bases and J by 9 bases, leaving 17 bases between them. CDR3 length equals 14 residues. CDR3 in amino acids: CASSPLRGLGEQFF. The CDR3 DNA is TGTGCCAGCAGCCCTCTGAGAGGGTTGGGTGAGCAGTTCTTC.

This clonotype appeared many times. The J gene is TRBJ1-1, the V gene TRBV5-1; tentatively, D is TRBD1 (5 bases). CDR1 and CDR2 (germline): SGHRS, YFSETQ. V was trimmed by 3 bases and J by 1 base, leaving 16 bases between them. This CDR3 comprises 16 residues. CDR3 region: CASSSRDQLPNTEAFF. The CDR3 nucleotides are TGCGCCAGCAGCTCACGGGACCAGCTACCGAACACTGAAGCTTTCTTT.

This clonotype was detected many times. The chain combines TRBV2 with TRBJ2-5; 11 positions match TRBD2. The junction had 12 bases not matched to a gene; V was cut back by 5 bases and J by 4 bases. Germline V lookup: CDR1 SNHLY, CDR2 FYNNEI. The CDR3 is made up of 17 amino acids. The CDR3 DNA follows: TGTGCCAGCAGTCCTGGACTAGCGGGCCGAGGGGGAGAGACCCAGTACTTC. This encodes CASSPGLAGRGGETQYF.

Ten or more counts support this clonotype. The chain recombines TRBV7-2 with TRBJ1-5, with unresolved D. The CDR3 is 13 residues long. Trimming removed 5 bases from V and 0 bases from J, with 5 bases in between. The V gene's germline CDR1 is SGHTA and CDR2 FQGNSA. In nucleotides, the CDR3 is TGTGCCAGCAGCACCTATAGCAATCAGCCCCAGCATTTT. It specifies CASSTYSNQPQHF. Full variable domain (outside the CDR3, taken from reference TRBV7-2 and TRBJ1-5): GAGVSQSPSNKVTEKGKDVELRCDPISGHTALYWYRQSLGQGLEFLIYFQGNSAPDKSGLPSDRFSAERTGGSVSTLTIQRTQQEDSAVYLCASSTYSNQPQHFGDGTRLSIL.

This clonotype appeared many times. V and J are TRBV7-9 and TRBJ1-5; perhaps TRBD1 as D (6 bases). From germline, CDR1 is SEHNR and CDR2 FQNEAQ (reference sequence). Trimming took 5 bases from V and 5 from J, leaving 13 bases between them. The CDR3 has 14 residues. CDR3 residues: CASSPGQQDQPQHF. In DNA, the CDR3 is TGTGCCAGCAGCCCCGGACAGCAAGATCAGCCCCAGCATTTT.

This clonotype was detected many times. The chain links TRBV7-9 to TRBJ1-2; D is ambiguous. This CDR3 comprises 14 residues. V shed 7 bases and J shed 6 bases, with 18 bases lying between them. The germline gives CDR1 SEHNR, CDR2 FQNEAQ (reference sequence). The CDR3 coding sequence is TGTGCCAGCACTCGTGGGGAGGGTGGGGATGGCTACACCTTC. Protein sequence: CASTRGEGGDGYTF.

Many counts were recorded for this clonotype. V is TRBV20-1 and J is TRBJ2-3; D might be TRBD1 (6 bases). The CDR3 spans 11 residues. Germline CDR1 DFQATT, CDR2 SNEGSKA (reference sequence). The V end was cut by 6 bases, the J end by 5 bases, with 9 bases between. The CDR3: CSAKGGDTQYF. The CDR3 DNA is TGCAGTGCCAAAGGGGGAGATACGCAGTATTTT.

This clonotype was observed many times. The chain is built from TRBV27 and TRBJ1-4, with a weak D call TRBD1 (5 bases). V dropped 3 bases and J dropped 8 bases, with 16 bases sitting between them. The CDR3 spans 15 residues. Germline CDR1 is MNHEY and CDR2 is SMNVEV (reference sequence). CDR3 sequence: CASSLVKGLGEKLFF. DNA of the CDR3: TGTGCCAGCAGTTTGGTAAAGGGGTTGGGAGAAAAACTGTTTTTT.

This clonotype appeared many times. The V call is TRBV6-2 or TRBV6-3, the J call TRBJ1-1; a weak D match, TRBD1 (6 bases). CDR3 length: 16 amino acids. V was shortened by 0 bases and J by 2 bases, with 13 bases between the two germline ends. Germline CDR1 reads MNHEY; CDR2 reads SVGEGT. CDR3 coding DNA: TGTGCCAGCAGTTACTCTTATGGAGGGGGAAACACTGAAGCTTTCTTT. Translated, it gives CASSYSYGGGNTEAFF.

This chain links TRBV7-9 with TRBJ2-1; the D is unclear. Germline lookup yields CDR1 SEHNR and CDR2 FQNEAQ (reference sequence). V was trimmed by 5 bases and J by 5 bases, leaving 7 bases between them. The CDR3 is 12 residues long. The CDR3 loop is CASSIDNNEQFF. CDR3 bases: TGTGCCAGCAGCATTGACAACAATGAGCAGTTCTTC.

This clonotype was seen many times. This chain joins TRBV6-1 and TRBJ1-6, with D unclear. In germline, CDR1 is MNHNS, CDR2 SASEGT. V gave up 6 bases and J gave up 8 bases, with 11 bases separating them. The CDR3 sequence is 13 residues long. The CDR3 region is CASREQLDSPLHF. Here the CDR3 DNA reads TGTGCCAGCAGAGAGCAATTGGATTCACCCCTCCACTTT.

This clonotype was picked up many times. The chain uses TRBV5-1 and TRBJ2-3, with D perhaps TRBD1 or TRBD2 (5 bases each). Germline CDR1 reads SGHRS; CDR2 reads YFSETQ. Trimming left V 4 bases short and J 2 bases short, with 17 bases between. The CDR3 runs to 16 residues. CDR3 sequence (DNA): TGCGCCAGCAGCCCCGGGGCAGGGTGGGTCACAGATACGCAGTATTTT. Translation: CASSPGAGWVTDTQYF.

This clonotype was detected many times. The J gene is TRBJ1-2, the V gene TRBV24-1; D uncertain. Germline CDR1 is KGHDR and CDR2 is SFDVKD. V was clipped by 4 bases and J by 2 bases, with 16 bases between them. The CDR3 is 16 residues long. This CDR3 reads CATSDPRGVENYGYTF. DNA for the CDR3: TGTGCCACCAGTGACCCTAGAGGAGTCGAAAACTATGGCTACACCTTC.

This clonotype has at least ten counts. J is TRBJ1-6 and V is TRBV7-9; no firm D call. The V end was cut by 4 bases, the J end by 0 bases, with 7 bases between. The CDR3 runs to 15 residues. CDR1 and CDR2 (germline): SEHNR, FQNEAQ (reference sequence). Here the CDR3 reads CASSSSGSYNSPLHF. CDR3 in DNA: TGTGCCAGCAGCTCAAGTGGCTCCTATAATTCACCCCTCCACTTT.

This chain links TRBV24-1 with TRBJ2-1; 7 bases align to TRBD1. Per germline, CDR1 KGHDR and CDR2 SFDVKD. The ends lost 5 bases at V and 1 base at J; junction bases unmatched: 7. CDR3 size: 16 residues. The CDR3 region has the DNA TGTGCCACCAGTGGGACGACAGGGTGGTCCTACAATGAGCAGTTCTTC. Translated, it gives CATSGTTGWSYNEQFF.

This clonotype has ten or more counts. The genes are TRBV5-1 and TRBJ1-2, with D possibly TRBD1 on 5 matching bases. Trimming removed 5 bases at V and 3 bases at J, with 11 bases between. Germline lookup yields CDR1 SGHRS and CDR2 YFSETQ. This CDR3 comprises 13 residues. CDR3 sequence (DNA): TGCGCCAGCAGTGAGGGGCTCGACTATGGCTACACCTTC. Its protein is CASSEGLDYGYTF.

This clonotype was seen a few times. The chain carries TRBV20-1 and TRBJ2-3; TRBD1 aligns across 8 bases. Trimming cost V 3 bases and J 2 bases; bases outside gene matches: 4. Germline V gene data show CDR1 as DFQATT and CDR2 as SNEGSKA (reference sequence). The CDR3 covers 14 residues. The CDR3 DNA sequence: TGCAGTGCTAGGTTGGACAGGGCCACAGATACGCAGTATTTT. Protein: CSARLDRATDTQYF.

There are many counts of this clonotype. J is TRBJ2-7 and V is TRBV5-1, with unresolved D. The CDR3 has 14 amino acids. V was pared by 0 bases and J by 1 base, with 8 bases between. Germline CDR1 is SGHRS and CDR2 is YFSETQ. CDR3 sequence (DNA): TGCGCCAGCAGCTTGGGGGCTAGATCCTACGAGCAGTACTTC. Its translation is CASSLGARSYEQYF.